This entry concerns a single T cell receptor (beta chain). Its antigen is undetermined. This sample was taken from a study of monozygotic twins with inflammatory bowel disease. Study-wide results and caveats: Patients with IBD had less TCRbeta diversity (inverse Simpson) than their healthy co-twins.

Following a re-call of the 5' RACE reads, TCRdb has one entry per CDR3 protein and lacks DNA. In total, the table holds some 130,000 distinct CDR3 sequences. The TCR originated in a human donor with ulcerative colitis or Crohn's disease, or a healthy co-twin of an affected twin (not recorded which). Input material: blood.

CDR3 residues: CSVRGGRRGNIQYF. This sequence joins TRBV29-1 and TRBJ2-4; the D gene TCRdb calls, TRBD2, cannot be checked with no DNA. Germline V gene data show CDR1 as SQVTM and CDR2 as ANQGSEA. This CDR3 region has 14 residues.